Listed here is a single T cell receptor beta chain. Profiling relied on immunoSEQ multiplex PCR, and the TCRdb table lists in-frame clones only, not all of them. The table has around 280,000 clones, 87% seen once; the top ten hold 6% to 7%. The sample originates from a study of blood T cell repertoires in COVID-19. Germline V CDR1 and CDR2: SNHLY, FYNNEI. With V trimmed by 9 bases and J by 7 bases, 6 bases remained unmatched. The CDR3 has 12 residues. The chain uses TRBV2 and TRBJ2-1, with 7 bases that match TRBD2. This TCR derives from a middle-aged woman who had recovered from COVID-19. The sample consisted of PBMCs or T cells enriched from blood (not recorded which). CDR3 protein: CASHGEGNEQFF. The DNA of the CDR3 is TGTGCCAGTCATGGGGAGGGGAATGAGCAGTTCTTC.